This TCR beta chain came from a study of T cell responses to AZD1222 COVID-19 vaccine. General observations from the study: Seropositive AZD1222 recipients at baseline numbered only five or six. Samples come after the peak T cell response, not at day 14.

Germline CDR1 reads LNHDA; CDR2 reads SQIVND (reference sequence). Trimming left V 5 bases short and J 1 base short, with 11 bases between. The CDR3 has 14 residues. As concerns this clone: The target antigen is unknown.

The protocol was immunoSEQ multiplex PCR, while the TCRdb copy is restricted to in-frame clones and leaves out a portion. Of some 180,000 clones listed, approximately 90% are singletons. The chain uses TRBV19 and TRBJ1-2; D is ambiguous. The sequence derives from an adult who received the AZD1222 COVID-19 vaccine. Sequenced material: peripheral blood, taken 28 days after the second AZD1222 dose. CDR3 loop: CASSPAGNNYGYTF. In DNA, the CDR3 is TGTGCCAGTAGTCCTGCGGGGAATAACTATGGCTACACCTTC.